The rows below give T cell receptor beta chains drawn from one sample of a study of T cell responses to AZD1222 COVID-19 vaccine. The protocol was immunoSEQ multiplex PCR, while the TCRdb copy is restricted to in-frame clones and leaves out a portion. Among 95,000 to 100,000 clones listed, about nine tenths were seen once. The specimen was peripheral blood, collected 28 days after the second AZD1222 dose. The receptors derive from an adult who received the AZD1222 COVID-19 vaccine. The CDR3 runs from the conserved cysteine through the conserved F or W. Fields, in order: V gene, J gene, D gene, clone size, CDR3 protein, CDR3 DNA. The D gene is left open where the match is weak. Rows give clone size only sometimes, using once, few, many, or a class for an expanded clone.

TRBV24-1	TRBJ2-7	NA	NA	CATSDWEKEYEQYF	TGTGCCACCAGTGATTGGGAAAAAGAGTACGAGCAGTACTTC
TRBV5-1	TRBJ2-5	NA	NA	CASSLLQTQGTQYF	TGCGCCAGCAGCTTGCTACAGACTCAAGGGACCCAGTACTTC
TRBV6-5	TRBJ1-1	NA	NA	CASRRGPGNEAFF	TGTGCCAGCAGGCGAGGTCCTGGGAATGAAGCTTTCTTT
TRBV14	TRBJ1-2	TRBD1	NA	CASSRGQGPSNYGYTF	TGTGCCAGCAGCCGCGGACAGGGCCCTTCTAACTATGGCTACACCTTC
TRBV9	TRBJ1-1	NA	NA	CASSAQVMGTEAFF	TGTGCCAGCAGCGCACAGGTTATGGGCACTGAAGCTTTCTTT
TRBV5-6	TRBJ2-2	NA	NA	CASSQGSNTGELFF	TGTGCCAGCTCCCAGGGCTCGAACACCGGGGAGCTGTTTTTT
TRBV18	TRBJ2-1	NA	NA	CASSPRFGDNEQFF	TGTGCCAGCTCACCTAGGTTTGGAGACAATGAGCAGTTCTTC
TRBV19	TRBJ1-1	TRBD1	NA	CASSLTGLNTEAFF	TGTGCCAGTAGTCTGACAGGGCTGAACACTGAAGCTTTCTTT
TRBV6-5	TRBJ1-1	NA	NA	CASSYTSGVGTEAFF	TGTGCCAGCAGTTACACGTCAGGGGTTGGGACTGAAGCTTTCTTT
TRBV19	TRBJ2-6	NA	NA	CASSRSGANVLTF	TGTGCCAGTAGCCGGTCTGGGGCCAACGTCCTGACTTTC
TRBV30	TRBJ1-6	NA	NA	CAWSVGQHNSPLHF	TGTGCCTGGAGTGTAGGACAGCATAATTCACCCCTCCACTTT
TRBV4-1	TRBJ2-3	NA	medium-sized	CASSQVFTDPDTQYF	TGCGCCAGCAGCCAAGTCTTCACCGACCCAGATACGCAGTATTTT
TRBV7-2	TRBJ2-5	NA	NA	CASSPGQGTETQYF	TGTGCCAGCAGCCCCGGGCAGGGGACGGAGACCCAGTACTTC
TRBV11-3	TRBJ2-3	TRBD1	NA	CASSLTGGIADTQYF	TGTGCCAGCAGCTTGACAGGGGGGATCGCAGATACGCAGTATTTT
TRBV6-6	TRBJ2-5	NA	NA	CASSYSQETQYF	TGTGCCAGCAGTTACAGTCAAGAGACCCAGTACTTC
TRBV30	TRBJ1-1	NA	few	CAWDPGQMHDAFF	TGTGCCTGGGACCCCGGGCAGATGCATGACGCTTTCTTT
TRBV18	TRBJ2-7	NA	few	CASSPPAGAAYEQYF	TGTGCCAGCTCACCACCGGCAGGGGCTGCCTACGAGCAGTACTTC
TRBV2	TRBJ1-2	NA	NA	CASSERQVYGYTF	TGTGCCAGCAGTGAGCGTCAGGTTTATGGCTACACCTTC
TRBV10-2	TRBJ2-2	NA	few	CASSESGSGELFF	TGCGCCAGCAGTGAGTCGGGGTCCGGGGAGCTGTTTTTT
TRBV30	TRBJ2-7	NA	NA	CAWSSLEGTEQYF	TGTGCCTGGAGTTCTTTAGAGGGTACCGAGCAGTACTTC
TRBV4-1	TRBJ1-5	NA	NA	CASSQGTVDQPQHF	TGCGCCAGCAGCCAAGGTACAGTAGATCAGCCCCAGCATTTT
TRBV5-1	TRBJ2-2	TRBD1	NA	CASSGTGLNTGELFF	TGCGCCAGCAGCGGGACAGGCCTAAACACCGGGGAGCTGTTTTTT
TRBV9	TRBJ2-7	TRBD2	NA	CASSVDPAGEDEQYF	TGTGCCAGCAGCGTAGATCCAGCGGGAGAGGACGAGCAGTACTTC
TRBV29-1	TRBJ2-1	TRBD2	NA	CSVEEREGHEQFF	TGCAGCGTTGAAGAGCGGGAGGGGCATGAGCAGTTCTTC
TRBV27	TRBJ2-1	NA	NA	CASSIATVSYNEQFF	TGTGCCAGCAGCATCGCCACGGTCTCCTACAATGAGCAGTTCTTC
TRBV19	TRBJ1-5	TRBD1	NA	CASTFGTGVANQPQHF	TGTGCCAGTACCTTTGGGACAGGGGTTGCGAATCAGCCCCAGCATTTT
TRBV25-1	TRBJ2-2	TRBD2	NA	CASSAAGGRTGELFF	TGTGCCAGCAGTGCCGCGGGAGGGCGCACCGGGGAGCTGTTTTTT
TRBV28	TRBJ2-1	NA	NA	CASSRGRGPSTNNEQFF	TGTGCCAGTAGTAGGGGGAGGGGACCCTCAACAAACAATGAGCAGTTCTTC
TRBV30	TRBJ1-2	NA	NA	CAWSGDLTYGYTF	TGTGCCTGGTCGGGGGACTTGACCTATGGCTACACCTTC
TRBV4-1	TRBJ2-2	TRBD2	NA	CASSQARGGSNTGELFF	TGCGCCAGCAGCCAAGCCCGGGGGGGTTCGAACACCGGGGAGCTGTTTTTT
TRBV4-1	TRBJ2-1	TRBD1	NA	CASSQLQGLPSSNEQFF	TGCGCCAGCAGCCAACTACAGGGGCTTCCTTCTTCCAATGAGCAGTTCTTC
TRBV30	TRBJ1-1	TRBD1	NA	CAWSSPIYRGTEAFF	TGTGCCTGGAGTTCCCCGATTTACAGGGGCACTGAAGCTTTCTTT
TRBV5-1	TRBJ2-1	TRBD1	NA	CASSRGTGNNEQFF	TGCGCCAGCAGCCGGGGGACAGGGAACAATGAGCAGTTCTTC
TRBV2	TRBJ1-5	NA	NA	CASSEDGGSYGNQPQHF	TGTGCCAGCAGTGAAGACGGGGGCAGCTATGGGAATCAGCCCCAGCATTTT
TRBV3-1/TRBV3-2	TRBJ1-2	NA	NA	CASSQGSGVGYGYTF	TGTGCCAGCAGCCAAGGTTCCGGGGTTGGCTATGGCTACACCTTC
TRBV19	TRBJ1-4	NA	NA	CASSAGPAGEKLFF	TGTGCCAGTAGTGCCGGCCCCGCAGGTGAAAAACTGTTTTTT
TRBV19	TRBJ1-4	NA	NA	CASMRQTNEKLFF	TGTGCCAGTATGAGACAGACTAATGAAAAACTGTTTTTT
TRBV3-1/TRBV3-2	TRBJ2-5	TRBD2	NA	CASSQHGIAGGQETQYF	TGTGCCAGCAGCCAACACGGAATAGCGGGAGGGCAAGAGACCCAGTACTTC
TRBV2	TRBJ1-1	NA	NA	CASRSAETPDRAFF	TGTGCCAGCAGGTCGGCAGAGACTCCGGACCGGGCTTTCTTT
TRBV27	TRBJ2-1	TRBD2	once	CASSRASGREEQFF	TGTGCCAGCTCCCGGGCTAGCGGGAGGGAAGAGCAGTTCTTC
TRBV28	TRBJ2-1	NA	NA	CASSLSVPGIYEQFF	TGTGCCAGCAGTTTATCCGTCCCAGGCATCTATGAGCAGTTCTTC
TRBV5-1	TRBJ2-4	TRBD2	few	CASSLELAGSTHIQYF	TGCGCCAGCAGCTTGGAGCTAGCGGGATCTACTCACATTCAGTACTTC
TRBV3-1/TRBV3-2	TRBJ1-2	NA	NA	CASSQRGFVGYTF	TGTGCCAGCAGCCAACGTGGTTTTGTCGGCTACACCTTC
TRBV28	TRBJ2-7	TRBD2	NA	CASRAYSGRGYEQYF	TGTGCCAGCAGGGCCTATAGCGGGAGAGGTTACGAGCAGTACTTC
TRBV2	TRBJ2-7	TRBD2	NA	CASTRTSGSRSYEQYF	TGTGCCAGCACCCGGACTAGCGGGAGCCGCTCCTACGAGCAGTACTTC